A selection of T cell receptor beta chains follows, all from one sample in a study of blood T cells in healthy people across ages. TCRdb redid the calling of the 5' RACE reads with MiXCR, one entry per CDR3 protein. The table shows around 1,100,000 distinct CDR3 sequences, with around two fifths occurring only once. The sample consisted of blood. Every receptor here comes from a man younger than 35 in good health. CDR3s include the opening cysteine and the closing phenylalanine or tryptophan. Fields, in order: V gene, D gene, J gene, clone size, CDR3 DNA, CDR3 protein. The D gene is left open where the match is weak. Size tells how often a clone was seen (once, few, many) or the class of an expanded clone, and some rows leave it out.

TRBV11-2	TRBD2	TRBJ2-1	few	TGTGCCAGCAGCCCTCTGGCGGGGGGCCTGAATGAGCAGTTCTTC	CASSPLAGGLNEQFF
TRBV27	NA	TRBJ1-4	NA	TGTGCCAGCAGTTCCCTGGGGGTCACTAATGAAAAACTGTTTTTT	CASSSLGVTNEKLFF
TRBV7-2	TRBD1	TRBJ2-1	NA	TGTGCCAGCAGCTTAGGACAGGGTTCGGATGAGCAGTTCTTC	CASSLGQGSDEQFF
TRBV10-3	TRBD1	TRBJ2-2	NA	TGTGCCATCAGTGGTTCTGCCACAGGGGGCACCGGGGAGCTGTTTTTT	CAISGSATGGTGELFF
TRBV9	TRBD1	TRBJ2-5	few	TGTGCCAGCAGCGCAACCGGGACAGGGGTTCAGACCCAGTACTTC	CASSATGTGVQTQYF
TRBV7-3	NA	TRBJ1-1	few	TGTGCCAGCAGCCCTGATGGCGGTGGCACTGAAGCTTTCTTT	CASSPDGGGTEAFF
TRBV4-2	NA	TRBJ1-5	NA	TGTGCCAGCGGCCAAGATCCTGGGGAGGTAGGGGCCAATCAGCCCCAGCATTTT	CASGQDPGEVGANQPQHF
TRBV6-2/TRBV6-3	NA	TRBJ2-7	NA	TGTGCCAGCGGGATAGGGAACGAGCAGTACTTC	CASGIGNEQYF
TRBV4-3	NA	TRBJ1-2	NA	TGCGCCAGCAGCCACTTGAGAGGAGGCTATGGCTACACCTTC	CASSHLRGGYGYTF
TRBV5-1	NA	TRBJ2-7	few	TGCGCCAGCAGCTTGGGCGGCGGTTTTTCTCTCTACGAGCAGTACTTC	CASSLGGGFSLYEQYF
TRBV9	NA	TRBJ2-3	once	TGTGCCAGCAGCGGAGTCTCCCCAGATACGCAGTATTTT	CASSGVSPDTQYF
TRBV20-1	NA	TRBJ2-5	NA	TGCAGTGCCCAAAAGGGATCGCGGCAAGAGACCCAGTACTTC	CSAQKGSRQETQYF
TRBV7-3	NA	TRBJ2-1	NA	TGTGCCAGCAGCTTAAACTATCGGGGCTATGAGCAGTTCTTC	CASSLNYRGYEQFF
TRBV4-2	TRBD2	TRBJ2-7	few	TGTGCCAGCAGCCAAGATGGGGGGCTAGCGGGGAGCTACAATGAGCAGTACTTC	CASSQDGGLAGSYNEQYF
TRBV10-3	NA	TRBJ2-7	few	TGTGCCATCAGTGAGTCGTCCGCCGGGGCCTACGAGCAGTACTTC	CAISESSAGAYEQYF
TRBV5-1	NA	TRBJ1-1	NA	TGCGCCAGCAGCTTGAGAGCCGGGGGCACTGAAGCTTTCTTT	CASSLRAGGTEAFF
TRBV5-4	NA	TRBJ1-2	NA	TGTGCCAGCAGCCTCGGACAAGACGCTATGGGCTACACCTTC	CASSLGQDAMGYTF
TRBV10-3	NA	TRBJ1-1	few	TGTGCCATCAGTGAGTCGGACAGGAACACTGAAGCTTTCTTT	CAISESDRNTEAFF
TRBV12-3/TRBV12-4	NA	TRBJ2-1	few	TGTGCCAGAAGTTACTTCCGGGGACTCACTTACAATGAGCAGTTCTTC	CARSYFRGLTYNEQFF
TRBV10-3	NA	TRBJ1-1	NA	TGTGCCATCAGTGAGACCTTCTCAATGAGCCACACTGAAGCTTTCTTT	CAISETFSMSHTEAFF
TRBV4-2	NA	TRBJ1-6	NA	TGTGCCAGCAGCCAAGATCCGGGTGCCAATTCACCCCTCCACTTT	CASSQDPGANSPLHF
TRBV9	TRBD1	TRBJ1-2	NA	TGTGCCAGCAGCGTAGATGGGACAGACTATGGCTACACCTTC	CASSVDGTDYGYTF
TRBV6-5	TRBD2	TRBJ2-7	few	TGTGCCAGCAGTTGGGGGGGAAGGGCCTACGAGCAGTACTTC	CASSWGGRAYEQYF
TRBV20-1	NA	TRBJ2-7	NA	TGCAGTGCTAGAGATCAGGGCAGGAGTTCCTACGAGCAGTACTTC	CSARDQGRSSYEQYF
TRBV4-1	NA	TRBJ1-5	NA	TGCGCCAGCAGCCCTACAGAGAACAATCAGCCCCAGCATTTT	CASSPTENNQPQHF
TRBV9	NA	TRBJ1-2	NA	TGTGCCAGCAGCGTAGAGGCAGGTACAAACTATGGCTACACCTTC	CASSVEAGTNYGYTF
TRBV7-3	NA	TRBJ1-1	once	TGTGCCAGCAGCTCCCGCGAAGGCACTGAAGCTTTCTTT	CASSSREGTEAFF
TRBV29-1	NA	TRBJ1-3	NA	TGCAGCGTCAGGCAGTTCGACGGAAACACCATATATTTT	CSVRQFDGNTIYF
TRBV20-1	TRBD1	TRBJ1-1	NA	TGCAGTGCCAGACAGGGGGAGAACACTGAAGCTTTCTTT	CSARQGENTEAFF
TRBV27	NA	TRBJ2-1	NA	TGTGCCAGCAGTTTATTAGGGGGGGTTGACAATGAGCAGTTCTTC	CASSLLGGVDNEQFF
TRBV20-1	NA	TRBJ1-2	few	TGCAGTGCTAGAGATCCCGGGGAACTAGTAACTAACTATGGCTACACCTTC	CSARDPGELVTNYGYTF
TRBV4-1	NA	TRBJ1-1	NA	TGCGCCAGCAGTGGGTGGTTGTACGACACTGAAGCTTTCTTT	CASSGWLYDTEAFF
TRBV27	TRBD1	TRBJ1-1	few	TGTGCCAGCAGTTTGGGACAGGAGAGAAACACTGAAGCTTTCTTT	CASSLGQERNTEAFF
TRBV27	TRBD2	TRBJ2-3	NA	TGTGCCAGCAGTGATACTAGCGGGATGAGAACAGATACGCAGTATTTT	CASSDTSGMRTDTQYF